What follows are 15 T cell receptor delta chains derived from one specimen sequenced in a study of gamma-delta chains in newborns, infants, children. TCRdb reprocessed the reads using CATT. The data contain some 4,300 delta-chain clones, around 3% of them singletons. What was sequenced was blood. The source is a child who was a newborn, infant or young child, either healthy, febrile or measles-vaccinated (not recorded which).

This clone was observed a few times. The protein in TCRdb stems from a much larger clone and differs at residue 13 from this DNA's translation, likely a read error; here the protein is translated from the DNA. The chain couples TRDV2 to TRDJ2; 8 bases match TRDD3. Per the germline V gene, CDR1 is GEAIGNYY and CDR2 is EKD. The CDR3 contains 15 residues. CDR3 nucleotide sequence: TGTGCCTGTGACACCTTGGGGGATGCGACAGCACAACCCTTCTTT. Translating it yields CACDTLGDATAQPFF.

This clone was picked up a small number of times. With a far larger clone one base away, a read error is the likely cause. The chain joins TRDV2 to TRDJ3; 8 positions match TRDD3. Germline assignment: CDR1 GEAIGNYY and CDR2 EKD. The CDR3 runs to 21 residues. The CDR3 here is CACDTADSGGDKSWYTRQMFF. CDR3 nucleotide sequence: TGTGCCTGTGACACCGCCGACTCTGGGGGAGACAAATCCTGGTACACCCGACAGATGTTTTTC.

By proportion, this clone is large (0.1 to 1%). Different DNA sequences within this sample yield the same CDR3. The J gene is TRDJ3, the V gene TRDV2; 9 bases fit TRDD3. There are 16 residues in the CDR3. V was pared by 1 base and J by 3 bases, with 0 bases of the junction left unmatched. The V gene's germline CDR1 is GEAIGNYY and CDR2 EKD. CDR3 DNA: TGTGCCTGTGACACTGGGGGATACTGGGACACCCGACAGATGTTTTTC. Amino acids: CACDTGGYWDTRQMFF.

This clone is termed medium-sized. Other DNA sequences in this sample translate to the same CDR3. The genes are TRDV2 and TRDJ2; 8 positions match TRDD3. The V and J ends lost 2 bases and 0 bases, in that order; junction bases with no gene match: 1. CDR3 length: 15 residues. From germline, CDR1 is GEAIGNYY and CDR2 EKD. CDR3 in amino acids: CACDILGALTAQLFF. The CDR3 nucleotides read TGTGCCTGTGACATACTGGGGGCTTTGACAGCACAACTCTTCTTT.

Concerning this clone: This likely came from a read error, as a far larger clone is one base away. The rearrangement joins TRDV2 to TRDJ3, with TRDD3 matching 12 bases. The length of the CDR3 is 21 residues. Germline lookup yields CDR1 GEAIGNYY and CDR2 EKD. CDR3 sequence: CACDTELGDTRSSRDTRQMFF. CDR3 bases: TGTGCCTGTGACACCGAGCTGGGGGATACGCGAAGCTCCAGGGACACCCGACAGATGTTTTTC.

This clone was picked up a small number of times. A read error likely explains why the TCRdb protein, taken from a much larger clone, differs from this DNA's translation at residue 16; the protein shown is translated from the DNA. The chain uses TRDV1 and TRDJ2, with 9 bases lining up with TRDD3. Germline V CDR1 and CDR2: TSWWSYY, QGS. The CDR3 spans 18 residues. CDR3 nucleotides: TGTGCTCTTGGGGGTCTGGGGCCTAGGCTGGGGGATCCAGCACAATTCTTCTTT. It encodes CALGGLGPRLGDPAQFFF.

This clone is medium-sized. Other DNA sequences in the sample encode the same CDR3. The gene calls are TRDV2 and TRDJ3; 11 nucleotides match TRDD3. The CDR3 sequence is 19 residues long. Per the germline V gene, CDR1 is GEAIGNYY and CDR2 is EKD. The V segment lost 3 bases and the J segment 0 bases; nucleotides outside the gene matches: 6. The CDR3 here is CACDALLGDSSWDTRQMFF. CDR3 DNA sequence: TGTGCCTGTGACGCCTTACTGGGGGATAGCTCCTGGGACACCCGACAGATGTTTTTC.

In its sample, this clone ranks as medium-sized. Other DNA sequences in this specimen translate into the identical CDR3. CDR3 sequence reads: CACDTGGYASWDTRQMFF. Written as DNA, the CDR3 is TGTGCCTGTGACACTGGGGGATATGCGTCCTGGGACACCCGACAGATGTTTTTC. The chain carries TRDV2 and TRDJ3; 9 bases fit TRDD3. V gave up 1 base and J gave up 1 base; unmatched junction bases: 4. The CDR3 loop spans 18 amino acids. Germline-derived CDR1 and CDR2 are GEAIGNYY and EKD.

In regard to this clone: A read error may be the cause here, since a much bigger clone is one base away. Other DNA variants within this sample encode the same CDR3. The rearrangement joins TRDV2 to TRDJ3; 12 nucleotides match TRDD3. The CDR3 has 19 residues. Trimming took 0 bases from V and 3 from J; bases not matched to a gene: 5. Germline values: CDR1 GEAIGNYY, CDR2 EKD. The CDR3 DNA sequence: TGTGCCTGTGACACCGGCTGGGGGATACGCAGCTGGGACACCCGACAGATGTTTTTC. Protein sequence: CACDTGWGIRSWDTRQMFF.

This clone was counted between two and nine times. The protein recorded in TCRdb matches a much larger clone and deviates from this DNA's translation at residue 3, suggesting a read error; the protein here is obtained by translating the DNA. The chain's CDR3 is CAYDTGGSDKLIF. As DNA, the CDR3 is TGTGCCTATGACACTGGGGGATCCGATAAACTCATCTTT. This chain connects TRDV2 to TRDJ1, with 10 positions matching TRDD3. Germline V gives CDR1 GEAIGNYY, CDR2 EKD. The CDR3 extends over 13 amino acids.

As regards this clone: The mismatch at residue 12 between this DNA's translation and the TCRdb protein of a much larger clone likely reflects a read error; the protein shown is translated from the DNA. V gene TRDV2 combines with J gene TRDJ3; the D gene is possibly TRDD3 (6 bases). CDR3 size: 18 residues. The germline gives CDR1 GEAIGNYY, CDR2 EKD. CDR3: CACDTAGSQTWGTRQMFF. For the CDR3, the DNA is TGTGCCTGTGACACCGCTGGGTCTCAAACCTGGGGCACCCGACAGATGTTTTTC.

In the case of this clone: With a much larger clone just one base away, this may be a read error. The chain combines TRDV2 with TRDJ3; tentative D call: TRDD3 (6 bases). Germline values: CDR1 GEAIGNYY, CDR2 EKD. Trimming pared 0 bases from V and 0 bases from J, leaving 14 bases between. The CDR3 spans 19 residues. The CDR3 DNA follows: TGTGCCTGTGACACCGGAGGGGGACTTAGCTCCTGGGACACCCGACAGATGTTTTTC. It codes for CACDTGGGLSSWDTRQMFF.

This clone was seen more than once but under ten times. Given a much more abundant clone one base away, this may be a read error. V usage is TRDV2 and J usage is TRDJ3; the match to TRDD3 covers 10 bases. This CDR3 spans 19 amino acids. In germline, CDR1 is GEAIGNYY, CDR2 EKD. The CDR3 loop is CACDTGGYSSSWGTRQMFF. The CDR3 DNA is TGTGCCTGTGACACTGGGGGATACTCTAGCTCCTGGGGCACCCGACAGATGTTTTTC.

Concerning this clone: A single base is all that separates this from a far larger clone, so a read error is likely. The sample contains more than one DNA sequence encoding this CDR3. The chain employs TRDV2 and TRDJ2; the match to TRDD3 covers 7 bases. The trim removed 4 bases at V and 1 base at J, leaving 5 bases unmatched. Per germline, CDR1 GEAIGNYY and CDR2 EKD. There are 15 residues in the CDR3. The CDR3 is CACDILGDLTAQLFF. The CDR3 region has the DNA TGTGCCTGTGATATTTTGGGGGATTTGACAGCACAACTCTTCTTT.

This clone is medium-sized in the sample. Other DNA sequences from this sample encode an identical CDR3 as well. The V and J genes are TRDV2 and TRDJ3; 7 positions match TRDD3. V lost 0 bases and J lost 2; bases outside the gene matches: 15. From germline, CDR1 is GEAIGNYY and CDR2 EKD. The CDR3 loop spans 21 amino acids. CDR3 loop: CACDTVPGGLRLTWDTRQMFF. DNA for the CDR3: TGTGCCTGTGACACCGTGCCTGGGGGTCTACGTCTTACCTGGGACACCCGACAGATGTTTTTC.